This is a list of T cell receptor beta chains from one sample in a study of PD-L1 blockade in urothelial cancer. Sequencing used immunoSEQ multiplex PCR; TCRdb keeps in-frame clones, though not all of them. Here the sample spans 120,000 or so clones, about 84% being singletons. The sample was PBMCs, taken around atezolizumab (anti-PD-L1) treatment. The receptor source for this set is a man in his forties or fifties with urothelial cancer. Each CDR3 is given with its conserved first and last residue. A D gene is named only where the DNA matches it firmly.

D,V,J,CDR3
NA,TRBV2,TRBJ2-1,CASSVDSGSYNEQFF
NA,TRBV10-3,TRBJ1-4,CAISGGTNEKLFF
TRBD2,TRBV5-1,TRBJ2-7,CASSSGLAGREQYF
NA,TRBV5-1,TRBJ2-7,CASSLADSSYEQYF
NA,TRBV28,TRBJ1-5,CASSPAGGRRDQPQHF
NA,TRBV9,TRBJ1-1,CASSVLAWGAGTEAFF
TRBD1,TRBV18,TRBJ1-1,CASYRDRDTEAFF
NA,TRBV6-6,TRBJ1-3,CASSRQASSGNTIYF
TRBD1,TRBV5-1,TRBJ2-2,CASSPGRTGTGELFF
TRBD1,TRBV18,TRBJ2-5,CASSRYRGDEETQYF
NA,TRBV7-9,TRBJ2-1,CASSLGGLWGFF
TRBD2,TRBV6-1,TRBJ2-1,CASSEGTSGSSPFF
TRBD1,TRBV5-4,TRBJ2-2,CASSPRTGLTGELFF
NA,TRBV5-1,TRBJ2-3,CASSLGTHTDTQYF
NA,TRBV11-2,NA,CASSLEGGRSYEQYF
TRBD2,TRBV28,TRBJ2-3,CASSFLREASADTQYF
NA,TRBV19,TRBJ2-6,CASSIASGTGSRGANVLTF
TRBD2,TRBV5-1,TRBJ2-3,CASSLAGGLADTQYF
NA,TRBV14,TRBJ1-1,CASAGATEAFF
NA,TRBV21-1,TRBJ2-3,CASSKELAGGYKDTFTQYF
NA,TRBV4-1,TRBJ1-1,CASSQERDTEAFF
NA,TRBV25-1,TRBJ1-4,CASRQTGSSNEKLFF
TRBD2,TRBV4-2,TRBJ2-1,CASRRLAGVSYNEQFF
NA,TRBV7-9,TRBJ1-4,CASSLDRQNEKLFF
TRBD1,TRBV6-5,TRBJ1-1,CASSDWTGGDTEAFF
TRBD1,TRBV2,TRBJ1-1,CAGQGAGKSTEAFF
TRBD1,TRBV15,TRBJ1-3,CATSRDYRGSGNTIYF
NA,TRBV5-6,TRBJ2-7,CASIIWGYSYEQYF
NA,TRBV6-4,TRBJ1-2,CASSPDRTVRYGYTF
TRBD1,TRBV11-2,TRBJ2-4,CASSLVGQGLNIQYF